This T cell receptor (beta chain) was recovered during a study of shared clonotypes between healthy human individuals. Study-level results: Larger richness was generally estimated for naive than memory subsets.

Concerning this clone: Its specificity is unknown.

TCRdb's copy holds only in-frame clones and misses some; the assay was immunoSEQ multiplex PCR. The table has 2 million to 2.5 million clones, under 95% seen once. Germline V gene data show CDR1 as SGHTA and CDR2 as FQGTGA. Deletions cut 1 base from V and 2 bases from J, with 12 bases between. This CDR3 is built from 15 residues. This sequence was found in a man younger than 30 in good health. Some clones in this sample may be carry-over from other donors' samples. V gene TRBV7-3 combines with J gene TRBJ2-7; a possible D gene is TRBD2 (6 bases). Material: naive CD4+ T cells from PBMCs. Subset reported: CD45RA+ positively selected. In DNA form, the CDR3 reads TGTGCCAGCAGCTTAATGGGGGGTGGACCCTACGAGCAGTACTTC. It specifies CASSLMGGGPYEQYF.